This T cell receptor beta chain was recorded in a study of T cells in Graves' hyperthyroidism and ophthalmopathy. Study-level information: Peripheral blood was secured at the point of initial diagnosis, before any treatment. Points from the study as a whole: Ophthalmopathy was model-predicted a median about six months pre-onset. The majority of expanded thyroid clonotypes above 0.001 also appeared in blood.

Trimming stripped 5 bases from V and 8 bases from J, with 21 bases between. Germline CDR1 is SGHVS and CDR2 is FQNEAQ. The CDR3 runs 15 residues. What was amplified from RNA transcripts were TCR beta CDR3 regions. First-round RT-PCR with HTBI primers amplified the TCR CDR3 region. MiXCR, applied by TCRdb to the multiplex PCR reads, yields one record per CDR3 protein. The sample shows around 300,000 distinct CDR3 sequences, around 15% of them seen only once. This clonotype was detected many times. Its antigen is currently unknown. The receptor's source is a woman aged 40 to 55 with Graves' ophthalmopathy. V usage is TRBV7-8 and J usage is TRBJ1-2, with D uncertain. The sample was blood. This CDR3 reads CASSPQPGGSGGYTF. In nucleotides, the CDR3 is TGTGCCAGCAGCCCTCAACCAGGAGGGTCTGGAGGCTACACCTTC.